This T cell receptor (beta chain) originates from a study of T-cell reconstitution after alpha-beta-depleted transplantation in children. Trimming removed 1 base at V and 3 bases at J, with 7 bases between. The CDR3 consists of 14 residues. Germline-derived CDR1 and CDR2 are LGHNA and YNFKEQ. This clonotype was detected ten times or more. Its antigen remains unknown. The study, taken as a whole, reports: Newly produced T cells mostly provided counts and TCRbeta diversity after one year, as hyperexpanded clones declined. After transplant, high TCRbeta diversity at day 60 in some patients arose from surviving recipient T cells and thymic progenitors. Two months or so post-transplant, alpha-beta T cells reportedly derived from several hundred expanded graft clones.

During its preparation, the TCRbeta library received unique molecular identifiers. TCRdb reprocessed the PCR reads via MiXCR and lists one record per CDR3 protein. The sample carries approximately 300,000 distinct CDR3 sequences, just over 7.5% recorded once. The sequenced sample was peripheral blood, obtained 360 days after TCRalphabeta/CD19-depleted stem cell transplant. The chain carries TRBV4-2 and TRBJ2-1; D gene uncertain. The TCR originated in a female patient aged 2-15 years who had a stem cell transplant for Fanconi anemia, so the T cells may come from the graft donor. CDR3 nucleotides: TGTGCCAGCAGCCAAGGCCTTAACTACAATGAGCAGTTCTTC. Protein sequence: CASSQGLNYNEQFF.